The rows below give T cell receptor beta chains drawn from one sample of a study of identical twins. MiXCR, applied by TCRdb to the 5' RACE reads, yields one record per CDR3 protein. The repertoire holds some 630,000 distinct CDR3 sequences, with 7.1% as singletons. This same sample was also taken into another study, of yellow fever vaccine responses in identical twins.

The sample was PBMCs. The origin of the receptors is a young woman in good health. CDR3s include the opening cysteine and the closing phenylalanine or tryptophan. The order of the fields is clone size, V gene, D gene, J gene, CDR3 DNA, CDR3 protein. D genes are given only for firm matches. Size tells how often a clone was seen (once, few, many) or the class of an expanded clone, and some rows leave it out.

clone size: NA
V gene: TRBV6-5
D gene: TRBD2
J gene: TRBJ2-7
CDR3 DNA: TGTGCCAGCAGTTACTCGACTAGCGGATTCCTGACCTCCTACGAGCAGTACTTC
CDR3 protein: CASSYSTSGFLTSYEQYF

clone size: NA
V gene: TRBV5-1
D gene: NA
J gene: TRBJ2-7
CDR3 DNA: TGCGCCAGCAGCCCTAACGTAGGTGAGCAGTACTTC
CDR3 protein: CASSPNVGEQYF

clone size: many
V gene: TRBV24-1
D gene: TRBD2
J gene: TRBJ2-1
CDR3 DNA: TGTGCCACCAGTGATTATAACGCCGGGAGGGTCGGGTTCTTC
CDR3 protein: CATSDYNAGRVGFF

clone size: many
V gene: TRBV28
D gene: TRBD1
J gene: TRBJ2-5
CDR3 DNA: TGTGCCAGCAGTTTAAACCCGGGACAGGTCCAAGAGACCCAGTACTTC
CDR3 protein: CASSLNPGQVQETQYF

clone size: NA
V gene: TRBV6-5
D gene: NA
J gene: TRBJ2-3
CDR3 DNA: TGTGCCAGCAGTTTAATGAACACAGATACGCAGTATTTT
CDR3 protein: CASSLMNTDTQYF

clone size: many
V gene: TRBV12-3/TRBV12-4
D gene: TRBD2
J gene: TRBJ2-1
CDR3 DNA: TGTGCCAGCAGTTTAGGCACTAGCGGGGGGGCCATCCTGTTCTTC
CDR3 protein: CASSLGTSGGAILFF

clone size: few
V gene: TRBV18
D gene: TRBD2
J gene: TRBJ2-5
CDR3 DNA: TGTGCCAGCTCACCTGTGATGACTAGCGGGGCGGAGACCCAGTACTTC
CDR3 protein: CASSPVMTSGAETQYF

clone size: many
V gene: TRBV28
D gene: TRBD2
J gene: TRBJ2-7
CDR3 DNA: TGTGCCAGCAGCCCATCCAGCGGGAGGGTCTACGAGCAGTACTTC
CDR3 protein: CASSPSSGRVYEQYF

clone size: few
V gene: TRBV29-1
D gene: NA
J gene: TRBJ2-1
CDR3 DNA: TGCAGCTTCTACACGCCTGCTGAGCAGTTCTTC
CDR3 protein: CSFYTPAEQFF

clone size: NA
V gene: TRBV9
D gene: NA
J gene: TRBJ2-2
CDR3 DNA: TGTGCCAGCAGCGTAGGCCCCAGATTCAACACCGGGGAGCTGTTTTTT
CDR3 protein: CASSVGPRFNTGELFF

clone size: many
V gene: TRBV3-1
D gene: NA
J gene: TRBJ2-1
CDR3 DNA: TGTGCCAGCAGCAAAAAGGTTGGAGGACAGCTAATCTTTTATGAGCAGTTCTTC
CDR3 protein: CASSKKVGGQLIFYEQFF

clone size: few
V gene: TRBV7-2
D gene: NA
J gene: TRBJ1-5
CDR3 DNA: TGTGCCAGCAGCTTAGGCCCAGGGCTAGGGCAGCCCCAGCATTTT
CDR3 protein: CASSLGPGLGQPQHF

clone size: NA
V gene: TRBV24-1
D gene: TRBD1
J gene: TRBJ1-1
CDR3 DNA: TGTGCCACCAGTGACGGGAGCCGGGACAGGGCTCTAGCTTTCTTT
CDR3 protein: CATSDGSRDRALAFF

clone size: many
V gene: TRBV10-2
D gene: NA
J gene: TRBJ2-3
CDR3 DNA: TGCGCCAGCAGTGAGAGGCTAGTCAGCACAGATACGCAGTATTTT
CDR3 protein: CASSERLVSTDTQYF

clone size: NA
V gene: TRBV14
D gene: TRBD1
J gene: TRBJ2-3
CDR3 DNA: TGTGCCAGCAGCCAAGACTGGACAGGGGGCATCCATACGCAGTATTTT
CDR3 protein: CASSQDWTGGIHTQYF

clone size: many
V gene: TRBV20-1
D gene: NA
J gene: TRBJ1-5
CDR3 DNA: TGCAGTGCGAGAGGTGGTGTCAATCAGCCCCAGCATTTT
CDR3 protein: CSARGGVNQPQHF

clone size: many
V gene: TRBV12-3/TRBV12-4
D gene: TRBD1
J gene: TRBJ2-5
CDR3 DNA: TGTGCCAGCAGTGCAGGGGGTGAGACCCAGTACTTC
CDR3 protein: CASSAGGETQYF

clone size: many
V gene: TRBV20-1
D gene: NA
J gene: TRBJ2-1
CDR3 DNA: TGCAGTGCTAGAGATCTGCACCCCTACAATGAGCAGTTCTTC
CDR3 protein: CSARDLHPYNEQFF

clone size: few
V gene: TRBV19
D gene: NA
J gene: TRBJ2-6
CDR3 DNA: TGTGCCAGTACTAGCCTGAGCTCTGGGGCCAACGTCCTGACTTTC
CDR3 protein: CASTSLSSGANVLTF

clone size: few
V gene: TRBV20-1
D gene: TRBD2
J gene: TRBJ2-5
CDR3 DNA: TGCAGTGCTAGGAGGGGACTAGCGGGCCCACAAGAGACCCAGTACTTC
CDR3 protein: CSARRGLAGPQETQYF

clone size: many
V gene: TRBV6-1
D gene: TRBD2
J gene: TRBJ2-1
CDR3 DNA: TGTGCCAGCAGTAGGACTGCGGGGGGGGCTAACAATGAGCAGTTCTTC
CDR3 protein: CASSRTAGGANNEQFF

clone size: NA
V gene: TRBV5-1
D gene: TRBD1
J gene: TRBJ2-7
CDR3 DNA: TGCGCCAGCAGCTTATCCACCGGGACAGGGGGCGAGCAGTACTTC
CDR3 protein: CASSLSTGTGGEQYF

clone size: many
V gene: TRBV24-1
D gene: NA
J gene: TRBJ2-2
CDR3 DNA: TGTGCCACGGAGTCCCCCGGGGAGCTGTTTTTT
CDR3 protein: CATESPGELFF

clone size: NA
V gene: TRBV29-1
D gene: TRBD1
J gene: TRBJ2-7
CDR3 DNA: TGCAGCGTTGAAACTACAGGGGGAAACGAGCAGTACTTC
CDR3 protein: CSVETTGGNEQYF

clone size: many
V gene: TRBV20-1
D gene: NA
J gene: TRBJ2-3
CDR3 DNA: TGCAGTGCTCTCCGGAGGGGGATTACAGATACGCAGTATTTT
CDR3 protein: CSALRRGITDTQYF

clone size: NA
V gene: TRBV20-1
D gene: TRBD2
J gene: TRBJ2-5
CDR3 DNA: TGCAGTGCTTCCAAGGCCGGACTAGCGGGAGAGACCCAGTACTTC
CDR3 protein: CSASKAGLAGETQYF

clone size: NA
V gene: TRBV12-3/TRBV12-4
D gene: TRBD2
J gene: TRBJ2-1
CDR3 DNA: TGTGCCAGCAGTTTACGCGCCCCGAAGCGGGGGAGCTCCTACAATGAGCAGTTCTTC
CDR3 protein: CASSLRAPKRGSSYNEQFF

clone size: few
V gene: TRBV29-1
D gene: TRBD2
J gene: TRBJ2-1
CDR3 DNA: TGCAGCGTTGACGGACTAGCGGGAAATGAGCAGTTCTTC
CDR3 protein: CSVDGLAGNEQFF

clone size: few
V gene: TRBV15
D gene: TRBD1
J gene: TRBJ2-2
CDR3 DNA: TGTGCCACCAGCGGAGGACAGGGAAAACCCGGGGAGCTGTTTTTT
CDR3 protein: CATSGGQGKPGELFF

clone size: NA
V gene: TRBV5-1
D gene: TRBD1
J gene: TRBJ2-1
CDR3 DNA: TGCGCCAGCAGGAGGTCAGCAGGGGGCACCTACAATGAGCAGTTCTTC
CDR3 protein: CASRRSAGGTYNEQFF

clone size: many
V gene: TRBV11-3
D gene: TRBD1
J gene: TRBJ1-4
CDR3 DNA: TGTGCCAGCAGCTCCACCGACAGGGCGGGGAGCGAAAAACTGTTTTTT
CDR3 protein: CASSSTDRAGSEKLFF

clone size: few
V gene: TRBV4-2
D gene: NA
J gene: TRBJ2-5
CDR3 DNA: TGTGCCAGCAGCCCGGACAATTATTACTTCGATAGGAAATGGGCCCAGTACTTC
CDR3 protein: CASSPDNYYFDRKWAQYF

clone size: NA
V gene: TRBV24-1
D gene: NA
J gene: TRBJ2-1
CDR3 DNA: TGTGCCACCAGTGATTTGCAGGGAGCCCATGAGCAGTTCTTC
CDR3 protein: CATSDLQGAHEQFF

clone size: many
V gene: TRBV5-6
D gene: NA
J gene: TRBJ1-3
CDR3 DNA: TGTGCCAGCACCAACAGGGCCGCAGGAAACACCATATATTTT
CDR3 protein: CASTNRAAGNTIYF

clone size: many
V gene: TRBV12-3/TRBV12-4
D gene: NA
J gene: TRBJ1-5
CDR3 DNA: TGTGCCAGCAACCTCCGGGACCGCAGCAATCAGCCCCAGCATTTT
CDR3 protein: CASNLRDRSNQPQHF

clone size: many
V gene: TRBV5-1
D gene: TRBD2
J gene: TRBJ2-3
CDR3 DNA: TGTGCCAGCTCACCCGGGGGGGGCACAGATACGCAGTATTTT
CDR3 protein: CASSPGGGTDTQYF

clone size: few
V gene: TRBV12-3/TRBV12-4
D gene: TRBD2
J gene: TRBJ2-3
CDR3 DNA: TGTGCCAGCAGTTTTTCGCCTAGCGGGACGGATACGCAGTATTTT
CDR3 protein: CASSFSPSGTDTQYF

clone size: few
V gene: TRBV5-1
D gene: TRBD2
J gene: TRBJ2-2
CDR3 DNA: TGCGCCAGCAGCTTGCCAGCTAGCGGGCAAACCGGGGAGCTGTTTTTT
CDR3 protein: CASSLPASGQTGELFF

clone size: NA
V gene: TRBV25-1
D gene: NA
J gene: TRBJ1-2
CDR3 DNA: TGTGCCAGCAGTGAATATCGGGACAACCCATCAAATGGCTACACCTTC
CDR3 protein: CASSEYRDNPSNGYTF

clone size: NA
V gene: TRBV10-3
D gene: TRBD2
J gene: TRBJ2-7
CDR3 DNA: TGTGCCATCAGTGCGGGACTAGCGGGAGGGCCTGGTTACGAGCAGTACTTC
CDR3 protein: CAISAGLAGGPGYEQYF

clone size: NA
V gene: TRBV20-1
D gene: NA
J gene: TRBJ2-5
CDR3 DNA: TGCAGTGCCTCAGACAGCCCCTGGGCCGAGACCCAGTACTTC
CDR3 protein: CSASDSPWAETQYF

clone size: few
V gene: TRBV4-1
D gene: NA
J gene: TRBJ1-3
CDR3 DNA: TGCGCCAGCAGCCAACAGAGGGAAGACACCATATATTTT
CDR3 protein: CASSQQREDTIYF

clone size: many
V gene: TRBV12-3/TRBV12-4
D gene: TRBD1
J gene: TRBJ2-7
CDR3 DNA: TGTGCCAGCAGTTCCCGGGACAGGGGCTACGAGCAGTACTTC
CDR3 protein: CASSSRDRGYEQYF

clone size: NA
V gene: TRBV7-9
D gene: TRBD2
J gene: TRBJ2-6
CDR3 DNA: TGTGCCAGCGGGAGGGCCGGGGCCAACGTCCTGACTTTC
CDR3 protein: CASGRAGANVLTF

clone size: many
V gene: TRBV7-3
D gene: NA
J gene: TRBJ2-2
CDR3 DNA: TGTGCCAGCAGCGGGCAGGGTTCCGGGGAGCTGTTTTTT
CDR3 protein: CASSGQGSGELFF